This T cell receptor (beta chain) was profiled in a study of blood T cell repertoires in COVID-19 (dated by TCRdb to between 2020 and 2021). With regard to the full study: Samples covering the acute and convalescent phases of COVID-19 were provided by collaborators in the United States, Italy and Spain. Sample metadata almost always included a de-identified subject ID, COVID-19 status, age in years and sex. The repertoires were released in a freely available public database meant as a resource for research on the immune response to SARS-CoV-2. The material from the prospective study consisted of cDNA or gDNA derived from T cells, B-cell-depleted T cells, or PBMCs. Samples came from the ongoing ImmuneRACE study (first 160 participants) plus 1,254 subjects from 6 global collaborators. Deeply sampled blood TCRbeta repertoires from subjects exposed to, actively infected with, or recovered from COVID-19 were included in the dataset. Where available, HLA class I and class II types were obtained from metadata supplied by the sample provider rather than from assay-based typing.

With respect to this clone: The antigen it binds to is not known. The input lacks base qualities; no much larger clone sits a single base away.

The collaborating institutions used their own protocols to collect whole blood in K2EDTA tubes. Collaborator samples were shipped for TCRbeta analysis as frozen whole blood, isolated PBMCs, or DNA extracted from either sample type. The V end loses 5 bases and the J end loses 4 bases, and a stretch of 17 bases separates them. Including the terminal cysteine and phenylalanine, the CDR3 comprises 15 residues. The entry retains the CDR3 DNA only, 45 bases that are in frame from base 1. For CDR1 and CDR2, the germline V gene lists SGHAT and FQNNGV. TCRbeta CDR3 regions were amplified from genomic DNA using the immunoSEQ Assay, a bias-controlled multiplex PCR. Under the source paper's analysis protocol: The number of nucleated cells in each sample was estimated by amplification of reference gene primers within the assay. To quantify the absolute abundance of each unique TCRbeta CDR3 rearrangement, sequence reads were collapsed and filtered. Productive Simpson clonality was computed per sample as the square root of Simpson's diversity index over productive rearrangements. Imported from immuneACCESS, the table was reduced by TCRdb to in-frame sequences with V and J called. These copies leave out some clones; in studies compared against another copy, an unresolved V gene accounts for under half, and the cause of the remainder is not known. For V, J and clone size, that table is used; D and trimming come from the DNA. This sample has 55,000 to 60,000 clones in its table, and roughly 76% of those were observed once. The ten largest clones capture about 20% of the sample.

Study-wide findings and limitations: The quantity of clinical and demographic metadata differed by source and by participant and was supplied without curation.

Material for sequencing was peripheral blood. The TCR comes from a man aged 50 to 59 with active or convalescent COVID-19. Rearrangement joined TRBV11-2 to TRBJ1-1; a tentative D call is TRBD1 (6 bases match). The CDR3 region reads CASSLQTGGATEAFF. The nucleotide sequence is TGTGCCAGCAGCCTACAGACAGGCGGTGCCACTGAAGCTTTCTTT.